These 9 T cell receptor beta chains were all obtained from the same sample, sequenced in a study of cytomegalovirus exposure and HLA in healthy donors. Primers for the PCR totalled 60 Vbeta and 13 Jbeta. The table came from immunoSEQ multiplex PCR; TCRdb's copy has only in-frame clones and leaves some out. The data show over 150,000 clones, less than 90% seen once. The sample taken for sequencing was PBMCs. The receptor source for this set is a man between 50 and 59 years old in good health and CMV-seronegative.

This chain connects TRBV6-5 to TRBJ1-1; 7 bases fit TRBD1. Looked up from germline, CDR1 is MNHEY and CDR2 is SVGAGI. Unmatched junction bases numbered 6, after V lost 10 bases and J lost 1 base. The CDR3 is 13 residues long. The chain's CDR3 is CAISQGRNTEAFF. The CDR3 coding sequence is TGTGCCATATCACAGGGGCGGAACACTGAAGCTTTCTTT.

The table lists this clone with a count of one. The V and J genes are TRBV5-1 and TRBJ1-2; 8 bases agree with TRBD1. CDR3 length: 17 amino acids. Germline assignment: CDR1 SGHRS and CDR2 YFSETQ. V lost 3 bases, J lost 0 bases, and 10 bases stayed unmatched. The CDR3 loop is CASSYGQGFGSNYGYTF. CDR3 nucleotides: TGCGCCAGCAGCTATGGACAGGGCTTTGGCTCTAACTATGGCTACACCTTC.

CDR3 DNA: TGCGCCAGCAGCCAAGGTCTGGAGGGGAGGGGTCATGGCTACACCTTC. Its translation: CASSQGLEGRGHGYTF. The rearrangement links TRBV4-3 to TRBJ1-2; a weak D match, TRBD1 (5 bases). CDR3 length: 16 residues. Per germline, CDR1 LGHNA and CDR2 YSLEER. The germline V and J ends were trimmed by 1 base and 6 bases, with 18 bases remaining between them.

The gene calls are TRBV19 and TRBJ2-7; weak D call: TRBD2 (5 bases). This CDR3 has 15 residues. Germline V gene data show CDR1 as LNHDA and CDR2 as SQIVND (reference sequence). The V end lost 3 bases, the J end lost 4 bases, and 16 bases lay between the germline ends. CDR3 region: CASSIIGGGRYEQYF. The CDR3 bases are TGTGCCAGTAGTATTATAGGCGGCGGGCGGTACGAGCAGTACTTC.

The chain recombines TRBV27 with TRBJ2-7; maybe TRBD2 (7 bases). The germline V gene has CDR1 MNHEY and CDR2 SMNVEV (reference sequence). Trimming stripped 2 bases from V and 2 bases from J, with 13 bases between. This CDR3 has 15 residues. The CDR3 region has the DNA TGTGCCAGCAGTTTACTGTGGGGGGGGCCCTACGAGCAGTACTTC. Protein sequence: CASSLLWGGPYEQYF.

The V gene is TRBV5-4, the J gene TRBJ2-5, with TRBD2 identical over 10 bases. CDR1 is SGHNT, CDR2 YYREEE, per germline (reference sequence). Trimming removed 0 bases from V and 0 bases from J; junction bases left unmatched: 8. CDR3 length: 18 amino acids. The CDR3 nucleotides are TGTGCCAGCAGCTTGGCGGCTAGCGGGGGCCTGTACCAAGAGACCCAGTACTTC. As protein: CASSLAASGGLYQETQYF. The full variable domain, rest sourced from reference TRBV5-4 and TRBJ2-5, is ETGVTQSPTHLIKTRGQQVTLRCSSQSGHNTVSWYQQALGQGPQFIFQYYREEENGRGNFPPRFSGLQFPNYSSELNVNALELDDSALYLCASSLAASGGLYQETQYFGPGTRLLVL.

The chain couples TRBV10-3 to TRBJ2-3, with D tentatively TRBD2 (6 bases). V lost 5 bases and J 3 bases, leaving 18 bases between the germline ends. The CDR3 has 16 residues. Germline CDR1 and CDR2: ENHRY and SYGVKD. CDR3 DNA sequence: TGTGCCATCAGTTCGCCGGGACTCACGAGGACAGATACGCAGTATTTT. As protein: CAISSPGLTRTDTQYF.

This chain links TRBV14 with TRBJ2-5; D possibly corresponds to TRBD2 (7 bases). CDR1 SGHDN and CDR2 FVKESK come from the germline V gene. This CDR3 region has 17 residues. V lost 0 bases and J 3 bases, leaving 17 bases between the germline ends. The CDR3 is CASSQDLAGAWEETQYF. In DNA, the CDR3 is TGTGCCAGCAGCCAAGATCTGGCGGGGGCATGGGAAGAGACCCAGTACTTC.

Points on this clone: This sample includes further DNA sequences coding for the same CDR3. This chain connects TRBV6-5 to TRBJ1-5, with D possibly TRBD1 on 5 matching bases. Per germline, CDR1 MNHEY and CDR2 SVGAGI. This CDR3 is built from 14 residues. V was trimmed by 0 bases and J by 6 bases, leaving 9 bases between them. The CDR3 region is CASSYSQGGQPQHF. The CDR3 DNA sequence: TGTGCCAGCAGTTACTCCCAGGGAGGTCAGCCCCAGCATTTT.